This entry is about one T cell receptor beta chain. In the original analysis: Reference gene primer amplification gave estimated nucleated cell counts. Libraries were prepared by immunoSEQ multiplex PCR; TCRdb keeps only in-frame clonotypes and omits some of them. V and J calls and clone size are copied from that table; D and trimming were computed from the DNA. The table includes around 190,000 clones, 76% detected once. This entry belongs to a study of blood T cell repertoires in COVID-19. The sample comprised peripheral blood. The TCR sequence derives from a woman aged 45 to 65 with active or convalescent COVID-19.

The CDR3 DNA is TGTGCCTTGAATACAGGGCCCAACGAGCAGTACTTC. Translation: CALNTGPNEQYF. V is TRBV30 and J is TRBJ2-7; TRBD1 is a possible D gene (6 bases). From germline, CDR1 is GTSNPN and CDR2 SVGIG (reference sequence). V gave up 7 bases and J gave up 5 bases, with 15 bases separating them. The CDR3 length is 12 residues.